The present TCR beta chain was sequenced within a study of blood T cell repertoires in COVID-19. Study-level information: Acute and convalescent COVID-19 samples came from the United States, Italy and Spain. Sample material is recorded as cDNA or gDNA derived from T cells, B-cell-depleted T cells, or PBMCs.

Original analysis: Estimation of nucleated cell counts was performed using reference gene primer amplification. Here immunoSEQ multiplex PCR was the method, and the copy in TCRdb shows in-frame clones only, minus some. That table is the source of V, J and clone size, and D and trimming were worked out from the DNA. This table has fewer than 85,000 clones, around 90% appearing once. The V and J ends lost 0 bases and 2 bases respectively, with 16 bases between them. Germline loops: CDR1 SQVTM, CDR2 ANQGSEA. CDR3 length: 16 residues. The sequence derives from a woman aged 50 to 60 in a cohort sampled during active COVID-19. The specimen sequenced was peripheral blood. The chain employs TRBV29-1 and TRBJ2-5, with a weak D call TRBD1 (6 bases). CDR3 residues: CSVEDPLTGSQETQYF. For the CDR3, the DNA is TGCAGCGTTGAAGATCCCCTGACAGGTTCTCAAGAGACCCAGTACTTC. Supplemented by reference TRBV29-1 and TRBJ2-5, the full variable domain reads SAVISQKPSRDICQRGTSLTIQCQVDSQVTMMFWYRQQPGQSLTLIATANQGSEATYESGFVIDKFPISRPNLTFSTLTVSNMSPEDSSIYLCSVEDPLTGSQETQYFGPGTRLLVL.